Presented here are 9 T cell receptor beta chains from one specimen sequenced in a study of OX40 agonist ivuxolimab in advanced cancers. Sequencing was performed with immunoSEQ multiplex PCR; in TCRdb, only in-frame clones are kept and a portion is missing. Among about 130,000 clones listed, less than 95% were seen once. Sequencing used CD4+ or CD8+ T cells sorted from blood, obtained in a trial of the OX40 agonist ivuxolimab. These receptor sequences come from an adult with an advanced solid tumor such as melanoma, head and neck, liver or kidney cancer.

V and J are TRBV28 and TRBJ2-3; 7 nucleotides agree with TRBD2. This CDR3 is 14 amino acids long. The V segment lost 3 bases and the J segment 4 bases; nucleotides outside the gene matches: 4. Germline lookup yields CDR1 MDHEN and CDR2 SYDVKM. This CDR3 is CASSFNRGADTQYF. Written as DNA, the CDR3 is TGTGCCAGCAGTTTCAACCGGGGGGCAGATACGCAGTATTTT.

The CDR3 reads CASSLQSQVPNTEAFF. The DNA for the CDR3 is TGTGCCAGCAGCTTACAATCACAGGTACCGAACACTGAAGCTTTCTTT. V is TRBV11-2 and J is TRBJ1-1; weak D call: TRBD1 (5 bases). CDR1 SGHAT and CDR2 FQNNGV come from the germline V gene. V was cut by 2 bases and J by 1 base, with 14 bases left in between. The CDR3 runs 16 residues.

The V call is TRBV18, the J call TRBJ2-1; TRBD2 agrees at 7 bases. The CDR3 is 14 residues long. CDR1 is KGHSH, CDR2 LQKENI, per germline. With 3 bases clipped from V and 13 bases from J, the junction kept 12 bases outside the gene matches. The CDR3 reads CASSPSVEREAQFF. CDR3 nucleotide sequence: TGTGCCAGCTCACCCTCCGTGGAACGGGAGGCCCAGTTCTTC.

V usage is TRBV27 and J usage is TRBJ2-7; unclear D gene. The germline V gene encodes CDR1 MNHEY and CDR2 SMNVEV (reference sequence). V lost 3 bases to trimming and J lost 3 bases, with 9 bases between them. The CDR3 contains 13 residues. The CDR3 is CASSFSRNYEQYF. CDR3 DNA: TGTGCCAGCAGTTTCTCCAGGAACTACGAGCAGTACTTC.

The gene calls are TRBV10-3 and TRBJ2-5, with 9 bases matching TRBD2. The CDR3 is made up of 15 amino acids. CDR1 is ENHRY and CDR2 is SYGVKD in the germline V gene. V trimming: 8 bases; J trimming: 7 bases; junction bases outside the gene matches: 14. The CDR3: CAIRGGDQNGGTQYF. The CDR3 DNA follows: TGTGCCATCCGCGGGGGGGATCAGAACGGCGGGACCCAGTACTTC.

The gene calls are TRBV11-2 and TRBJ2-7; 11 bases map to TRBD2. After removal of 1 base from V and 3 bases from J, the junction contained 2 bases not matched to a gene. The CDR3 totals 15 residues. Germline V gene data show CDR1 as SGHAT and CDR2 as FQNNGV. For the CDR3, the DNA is TGTGCCAGCAGCTTAGTAGCGGGAGGGGACTACGAGCAGTACTTC. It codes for CASSLVAGGDYEQYF.

The CDR3 loop reads CASSLSQKVLYGYTF. In DNA form, the CDR3 reads TGTGCCAGCAGCCTATCACAGAAGGTACTCTATGGCTACACCTTC. V is TRBV7-8 and J is TRBJ1-2; the D is unclear. V shed 5 bases and J shed 4 bases, with 17 bases lying between them. Germline loops: CDR1 SGHVS, CDR2 FQNEAQ. The CDR3 is made up of 15 amino acids.

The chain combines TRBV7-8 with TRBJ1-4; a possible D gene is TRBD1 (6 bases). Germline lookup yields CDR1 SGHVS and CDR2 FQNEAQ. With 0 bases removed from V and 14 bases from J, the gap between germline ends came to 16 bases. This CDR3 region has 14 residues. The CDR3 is CASSLALGAPRLFF. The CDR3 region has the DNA TGTGCCAGCAGCTTAGCGCTGGGGGCGCCCAGGCTGTTTTTT. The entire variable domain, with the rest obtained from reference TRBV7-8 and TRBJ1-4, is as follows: GAGVSQSPRYKVAKRGQDVALRCDPISGHVSLFWYQQALGQGPEFLTYFQNEAQLDKSGLPSDRFFAERPEGSVSTLKIQRTQQEDSAVYLCASSLALGAPRLFFGSGTQLSVL.

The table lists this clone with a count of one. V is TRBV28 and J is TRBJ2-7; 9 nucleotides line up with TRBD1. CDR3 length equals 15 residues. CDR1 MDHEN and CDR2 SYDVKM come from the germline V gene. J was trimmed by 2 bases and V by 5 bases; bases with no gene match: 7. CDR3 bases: TGTGCCAGCAGTCCCCTCTGGGACAGGGCCTACGAGCAGTACTTC. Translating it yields CASSPLWDRAYEQYF.